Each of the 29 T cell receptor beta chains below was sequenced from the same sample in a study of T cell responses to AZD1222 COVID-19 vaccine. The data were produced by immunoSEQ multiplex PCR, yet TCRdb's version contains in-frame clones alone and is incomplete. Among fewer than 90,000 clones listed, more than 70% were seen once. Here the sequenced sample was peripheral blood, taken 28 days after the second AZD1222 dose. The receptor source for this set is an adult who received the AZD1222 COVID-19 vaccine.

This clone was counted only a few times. This CDR3 is CASSPQGQGGSGNQPQHF. In DNA, the CDR3 is TGTGCCAGCTCACCCCAAGGACAGGGAGGGTCCGGCAATCAGCCCCAGCATTTT. The chain has TRBV18 and TRBJ1-5, with TRBD1 identical over 8 bases. The CDR3 covers 18 residues. V was pared by 3 bases and J by 2 bases, with 12 bases of the junction left unmatched. Germline V gene lookup returns CDR1 KGHSH and CDR2 LQKENI. Supplemented by reference TRBV18 and TRBJ1-5, the full variable domain reads NAGVMQNPRHLVRRRGQEARLRCSPMKGHSHVYWYRQLPEEGLKFMVYLQKENIIDESGMPKERFSAEFPKEGPSILRIQQVVRGDSAAYFCASSPQGQGGSGNQPQHFGDGTRLSIL.

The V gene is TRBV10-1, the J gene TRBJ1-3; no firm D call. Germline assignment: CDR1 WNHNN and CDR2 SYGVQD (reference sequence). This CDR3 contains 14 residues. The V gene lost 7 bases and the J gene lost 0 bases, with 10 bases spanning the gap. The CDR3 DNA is TGCGCCAGCATTAAGTTCCACTCTGGAAACACCATATATTTT. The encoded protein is CASIKFHSGNTIYF.

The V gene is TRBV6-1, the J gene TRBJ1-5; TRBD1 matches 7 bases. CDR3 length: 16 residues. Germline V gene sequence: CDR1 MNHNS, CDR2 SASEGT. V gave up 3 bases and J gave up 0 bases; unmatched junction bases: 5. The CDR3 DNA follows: TGTGCCAGCAGTGACATGACAGGGATTAGCAATCAGCCCCAGCATTTT. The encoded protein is CASSDMTGISNQPQHF.

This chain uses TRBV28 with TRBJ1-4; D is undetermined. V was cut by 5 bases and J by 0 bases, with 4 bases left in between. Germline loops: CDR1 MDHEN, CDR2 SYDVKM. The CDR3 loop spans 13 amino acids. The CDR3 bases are TGTGCCAGCAGTCCTGCAACTAATGAAAAACTGTTTTTT. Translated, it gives CASSPATNEKLFF.

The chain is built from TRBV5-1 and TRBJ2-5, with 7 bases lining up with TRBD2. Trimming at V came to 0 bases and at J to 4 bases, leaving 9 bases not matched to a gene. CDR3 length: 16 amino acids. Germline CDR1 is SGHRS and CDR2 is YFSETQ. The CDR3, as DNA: TGCGCCAGCAGCTTGGGGGGAGGGGCCCCTCGAGAGACCCAGTACTTC. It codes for CASSLGGGAPRETQYF.

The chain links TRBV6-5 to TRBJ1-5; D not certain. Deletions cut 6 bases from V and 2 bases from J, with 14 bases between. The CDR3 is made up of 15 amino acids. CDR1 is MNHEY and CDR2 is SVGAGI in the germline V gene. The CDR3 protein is CASSPTGLGNQPQHF. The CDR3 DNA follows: TGTGCCAGCAGCCCGACGGGGTTGGGCAATCAGCCCCAGCATTTT.

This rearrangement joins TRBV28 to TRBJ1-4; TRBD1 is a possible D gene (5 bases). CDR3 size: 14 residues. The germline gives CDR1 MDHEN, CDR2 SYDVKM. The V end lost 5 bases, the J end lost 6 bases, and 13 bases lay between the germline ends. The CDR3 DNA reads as TGTGCCAGCAGTGAAGTCAGGGCGGATGAAAAACTGTTTTTT. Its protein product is CASSEVRADEKLFF.

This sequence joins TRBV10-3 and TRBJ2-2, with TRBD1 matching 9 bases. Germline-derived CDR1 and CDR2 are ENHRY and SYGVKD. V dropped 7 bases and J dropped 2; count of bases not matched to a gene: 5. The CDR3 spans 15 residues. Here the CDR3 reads CAITRTGDNTGELFF. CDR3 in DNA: TGTGCCATCACCAGGACAGGGGATAACACCGGGGAGCTGTTTTTT.

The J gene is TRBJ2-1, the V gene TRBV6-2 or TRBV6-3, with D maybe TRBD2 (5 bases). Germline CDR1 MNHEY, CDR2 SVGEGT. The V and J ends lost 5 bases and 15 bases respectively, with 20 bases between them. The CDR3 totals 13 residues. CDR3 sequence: CASSPQWYRERFF. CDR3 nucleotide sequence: TGTGCCAGCAGTCCACAATGGTACCGGGAAAGGTTCTTC.

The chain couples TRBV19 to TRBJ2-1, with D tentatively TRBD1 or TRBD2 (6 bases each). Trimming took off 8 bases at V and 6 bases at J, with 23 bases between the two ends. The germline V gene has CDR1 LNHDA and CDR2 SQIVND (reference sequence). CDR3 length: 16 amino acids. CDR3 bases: TGTGCCAGTTCCCGCGGAGGCGGGATGGGGGCCAATGAGCAGTTCTTC. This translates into CASSRGGGMGANEQFF.

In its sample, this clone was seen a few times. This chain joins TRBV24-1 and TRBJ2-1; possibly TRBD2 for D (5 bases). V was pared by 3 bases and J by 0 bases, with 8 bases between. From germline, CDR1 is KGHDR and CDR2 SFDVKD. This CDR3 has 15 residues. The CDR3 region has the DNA TGTGCCACCAGTGATCCGGGAAGCTCCTACAATGAGCAGTTCTTC. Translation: CATSDPGSSYNEQFF.

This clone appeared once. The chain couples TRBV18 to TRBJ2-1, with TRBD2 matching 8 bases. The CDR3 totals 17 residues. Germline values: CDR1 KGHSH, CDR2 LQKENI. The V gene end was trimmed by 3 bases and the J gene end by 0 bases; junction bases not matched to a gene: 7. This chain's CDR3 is CASSPLERGSSYNEQFF. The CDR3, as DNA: TGTGCCAGCTCACCCCTTGAGCGGGGGAGCTCCTACAATGAGCAGTTCTTC.

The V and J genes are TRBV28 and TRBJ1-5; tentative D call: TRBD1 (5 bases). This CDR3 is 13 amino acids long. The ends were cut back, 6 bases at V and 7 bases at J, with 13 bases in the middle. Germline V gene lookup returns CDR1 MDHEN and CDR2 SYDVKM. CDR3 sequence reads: CASREQVRQPQHF. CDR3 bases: TGTGCCAGCAGGGAACAGGTACGGCAGCCCCAGCATTTT.

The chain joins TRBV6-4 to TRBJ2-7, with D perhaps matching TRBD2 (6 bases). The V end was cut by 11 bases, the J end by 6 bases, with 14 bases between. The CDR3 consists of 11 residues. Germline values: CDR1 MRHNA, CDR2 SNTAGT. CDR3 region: CALPGGSEQYF. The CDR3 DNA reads TGTGCCCTGCCCGGGGGATCCGAGCAGTACTTC.

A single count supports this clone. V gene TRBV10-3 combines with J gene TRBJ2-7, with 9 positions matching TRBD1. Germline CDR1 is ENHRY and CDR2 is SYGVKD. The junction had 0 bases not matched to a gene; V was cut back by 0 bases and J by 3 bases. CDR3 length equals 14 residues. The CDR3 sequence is CAISESGQGYEQYF. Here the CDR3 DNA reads TGTGCCATCAGTGAGTCGGGACAGGGCTACGAGCAGTACTTC.

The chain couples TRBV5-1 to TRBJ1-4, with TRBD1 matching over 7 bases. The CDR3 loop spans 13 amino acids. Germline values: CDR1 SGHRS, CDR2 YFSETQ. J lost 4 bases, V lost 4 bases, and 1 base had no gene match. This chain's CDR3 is CASSDRVNEKLFF. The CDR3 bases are TGCGCCAGCAGCGACAGGGTTAATGAAAAACTGTTTTTT.

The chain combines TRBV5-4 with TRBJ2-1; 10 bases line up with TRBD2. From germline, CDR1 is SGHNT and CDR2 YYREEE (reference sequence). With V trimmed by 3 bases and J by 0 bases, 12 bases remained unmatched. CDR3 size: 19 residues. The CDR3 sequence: CASSSGLADPRNSYNEQFF. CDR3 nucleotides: TGTGCCAGCAGCTCAGGACTAGCGGACCCTAGGAACTCCTACAATGAGCAGTTCTTC.

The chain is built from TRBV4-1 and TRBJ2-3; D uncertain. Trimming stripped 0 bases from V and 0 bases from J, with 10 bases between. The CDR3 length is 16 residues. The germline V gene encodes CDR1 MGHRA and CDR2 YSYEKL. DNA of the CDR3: TGCGCCAGCAGCCAAGACGGCAGACCCAGCACAGATACGCAGTATTTT. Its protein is CASSQDGRPSTDTQYF.

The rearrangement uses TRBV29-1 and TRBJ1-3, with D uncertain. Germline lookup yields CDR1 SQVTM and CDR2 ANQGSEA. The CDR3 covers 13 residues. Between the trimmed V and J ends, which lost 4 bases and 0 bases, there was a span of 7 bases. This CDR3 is CSVGQNSGNTIYF. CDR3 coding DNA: TGCAGCGTTGGGCAAAACTCTGGAAACACCATATATTTT.

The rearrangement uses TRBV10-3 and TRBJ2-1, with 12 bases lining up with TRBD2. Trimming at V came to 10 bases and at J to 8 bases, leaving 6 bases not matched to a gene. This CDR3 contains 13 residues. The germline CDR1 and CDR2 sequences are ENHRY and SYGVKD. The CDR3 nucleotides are TGTGCCACCGGGCTAGCGGGAGGGGATGAGCAGTTCTTC. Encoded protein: CATGLAGGDEQFF.

The CDR3 coding sequence is TGTGCCAGCAGGGGCGGGGGGACTAGCACAGATACGCAGTATTTT. This encodes CASRGGGTSTDTQYF. The chain employs TRBV6-1 and TRBJ2-3, with 8 positions matching TRBD2. With 6 bases clipped from V and 0 bases from J, the junction kept 5 bases outside the gene matches. CDR1 and CDR2 from the germline V gene are MNHNS and SASEGT. The CDR3 contains 15 residues.

The CDR3 region has the DNA TGTGCCAGCTCAAGCCAACTAGCGGGAGGGAGGTACGAGCAGTACTTC. This encodes CASSSQLAGGRYEQYF. V and J are TRBV18 and TRBJ2-7; 13 bases line up with TRBD2. Per the germline V gene, CDR1 is KGHSH and CDR2 is LQKENI. The CDR3 is 16 residues long. V shed 5 bases, J shed 4 bases, and the junction held 8 bases outside the gene matches.

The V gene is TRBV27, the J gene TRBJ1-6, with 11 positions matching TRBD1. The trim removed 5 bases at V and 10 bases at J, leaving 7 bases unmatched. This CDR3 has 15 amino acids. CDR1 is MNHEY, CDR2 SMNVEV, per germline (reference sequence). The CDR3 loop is CASSGAGTGGSPLHF. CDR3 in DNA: TGTGCCAGCAGTGGGGCCGGGACAGGGGGATCACCCCTCCACTTT.

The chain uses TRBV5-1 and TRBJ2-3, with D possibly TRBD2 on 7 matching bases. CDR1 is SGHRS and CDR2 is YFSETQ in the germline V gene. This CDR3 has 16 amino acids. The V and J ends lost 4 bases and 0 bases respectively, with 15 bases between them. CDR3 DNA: TGCGCCAGCAGCCCTCTCGGGGGGCCTAGCACAGATACGCAGTATTTT. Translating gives CASSPLGGPSTDTQYF. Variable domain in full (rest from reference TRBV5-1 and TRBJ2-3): KAGVTQTPRYLIKTRGQQVTLSCSPISGHRSVSWYQQTPGQGLQFLFEYFSETQRNKGNFPGRFSGRQFSNSRSEMNVSTLELGDSALYLCASSPLGGPSTDTQYFGPGTRLTVL.

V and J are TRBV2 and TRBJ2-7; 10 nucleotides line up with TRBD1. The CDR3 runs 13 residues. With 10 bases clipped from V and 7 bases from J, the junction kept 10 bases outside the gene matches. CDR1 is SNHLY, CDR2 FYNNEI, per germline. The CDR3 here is CANSRDRGDEQYF. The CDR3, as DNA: TGTGCCAACTCCCGGGACAGGGGTGATGAGCAGTACTTC.

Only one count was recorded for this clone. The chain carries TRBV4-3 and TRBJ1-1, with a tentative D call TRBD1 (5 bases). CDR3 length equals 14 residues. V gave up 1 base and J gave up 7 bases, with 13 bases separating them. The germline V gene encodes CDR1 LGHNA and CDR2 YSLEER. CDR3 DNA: TGCGCCAGCAGCCAAGCCACAGGTCCAGGTGAAGCTTTCTTT. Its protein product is CASSQATGPGEAFF.

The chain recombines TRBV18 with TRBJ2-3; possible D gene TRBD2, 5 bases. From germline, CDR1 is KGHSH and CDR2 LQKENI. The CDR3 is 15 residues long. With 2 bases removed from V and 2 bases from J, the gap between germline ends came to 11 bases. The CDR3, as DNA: TGTGCCAGCTCACCAGGAGCGACTAACACAGATACGCAGTATTTT. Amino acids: CASSPGATNTDTQYF.

The CDR3 region has the DNA TGCGCCAGCAGTACAGGGAATCCTCCCGGGGAGCTGTTTTTT. Its translation is CASSTGNPPGELFF. The V gene is TRBV5-1, the J gene TRBJ2-2; possibly TRBD1 for D (6 bases). V gave up 5 bases and J gave up 6 bases, with 14 bases separating them. CDR1 is SGHRS and CDR2 is YFSETQ in the germline V gene. There are 14 residues in the CDR3.

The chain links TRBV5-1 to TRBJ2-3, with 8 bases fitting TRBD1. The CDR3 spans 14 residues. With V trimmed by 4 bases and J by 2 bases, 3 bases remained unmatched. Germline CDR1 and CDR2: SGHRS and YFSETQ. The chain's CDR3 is CASSPGQDTDTQYF. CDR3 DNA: TGCGCCAGCAGCCCGGGACAGGACACAGATACGCAGTATTTT.